These T cell receptor beta chains were read from a single sample in a study of CD8 T cells in Susac syndrome. TCRdb reprocessed the immunoSEQ multiplex PCR reads with MiXCR, giving one entry per CDR3 protein. The data hold hundreds of thousands of distinct CDR3 sequences, with less than 95% observed a single time. Sequenced material: CD4+ T cells from PBMCs. The source of these receptors is a human donor with Susac syndrome. Both conserved end residues are trimmed from each CDR3.

V gene,CDR3 protein
TRBV15,ATSRGRTDGYT
TRBV7-2,ASSFSGTGLTPLH
TRBV13,ASSLSRQGAGELF
TRBV20-1,SARDRQGKNTEAF
TRBV12-3/TRBV12-4,ASRPSTGANQPQH
TRBV28,ASSSYSETEAF
TRBV5-6,ASSSLDRGREKLF
TRBV30,AWSQVSSEKLF
TRBV20-1,SARDHGTGSRSEQY
TRBV20-1,SALYALRGPYEQY
TRBV20-1,SARRESPLH
TRBV12-3/TRBV12-4,ASSPSTGGISDSNQPQH
TRBV3-1,ASGPKGVPNEKLF
TRBV4-3,ASSQGTAVNYGYT
TRBV7-2,ASSLGGGQGLKNEQY
TRBV3-1,ASSQETRSYEQY
TRBV7-2,ASRKQGYGTEAF
TRBV5-1,ASSLTTDSSSYNSPLH
TRBV30,AWYRDRGNYGYT
TRBV7-9,ASSLRQQETQY
TRBV30,AWRWGRGFPEAF
TRBV14,ASSLSGGAQNIQY
TRBV20-1,SARQSGGTDTQY